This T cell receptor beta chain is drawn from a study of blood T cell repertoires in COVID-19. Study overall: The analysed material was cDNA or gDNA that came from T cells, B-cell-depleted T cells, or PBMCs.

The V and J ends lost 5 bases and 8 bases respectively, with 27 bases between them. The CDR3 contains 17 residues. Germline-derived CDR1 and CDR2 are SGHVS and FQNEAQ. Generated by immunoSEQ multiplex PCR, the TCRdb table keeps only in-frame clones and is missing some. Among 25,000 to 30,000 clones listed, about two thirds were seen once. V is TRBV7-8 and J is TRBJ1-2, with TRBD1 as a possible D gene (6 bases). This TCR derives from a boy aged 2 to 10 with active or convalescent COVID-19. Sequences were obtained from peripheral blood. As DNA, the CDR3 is TGTGCCAGCAGCATCGGAACAGGGATACCCCCCGGTAGGGGCTACACCTTC. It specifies CASSIGTGIPPGRGYTF.